These T cell receptor beta chains were read from a single sample in a study of long-term antiretroviral therapy in people with HIV. Only in-frame clones appear in the TCRdb table, and some are missing; sequencing was by immunoSEQ multiplex PCR. The table lists tens of thousands of clones, more than 90% of them singletons. The sequencing used unsorted PBMCs, collected 3.7 years after starting antiretroviral therapy. The origin of the receptors is a woman between 45 and 60 years old with HIV. The CDR3 runs from the conserved cysteine through the conserved F or W. The D gene is left open where the match is weak. Where a row states a size, it is once, few, many or the class of an expanded clone; other rows omit it.

j_gene: TRBJ1-2
v_gene: TRBV5-1
d_gene: TRBD1
abundance: NA
CDR3nt: TGCGCCAGCAGCACCGGGACAGGGGGGGGGTATGGCTACACCTTC
CDR3aa: CASSTGTGGGYGYTF

j_gene: TRBJ1-1
v_gene: TRBV4-3
d_gene: NA
abundance: NA
CDR3nt: TGCGCCAGCAGCCAAGCCGGACAACAGGGAGCTTTCTTT
CDR3aa: CASSQAGQQGAFF

j_gene: TRBJ2-1
v_gene: TRBV30
d_gene: NA
abundance: NA
CDR3nt: TGTGCCTGCCGGACTTCCAATGAGCAGTTCTTC
CDR3aa: CACRTSNEQFF

j_gene: TRBJ2-1
v_gene: TRBV20-1
d_gene: TRBD1
abundance: NA
CDR3nt: TGCAGTGCTGCGACAGGGGGTGAGCAGTTCTTC
CDR3aa: CSAATGGEQFF

j_gene: TRBJ2-7
v_gene: TRBV20-1
d_gene: NA
abundance: NA
CDR3nt: TGCAGTGCTAGAGGGGACTACGAGCAGTACTTC
CDR3aa: CSARGDYEQYF

j_gene: TRBJ2-7
v_gene: TRBV9
d_gene: NA
abundance: NA
CDR3nt: TGTGCCAGCAGCGTAGATGGGAAAGTTGGCTCCTACGAGCAGTACTTC
CDR3aa: CASSVDGKVGSYEQYF

j_gene: TRBJ1-2
v_gene: TRBV29-1
d_gene: NA
abundance: NA
CDR3nt: TGCAGCGTTGGGACAGTTCCTATTAACTATGGCTACACCTTC
CDR3aa: CSVGTVPINYGYTF

j_gene: TRBJ2-4
v_gene: TRBV9
d_gene: NA
abundance: NA
CDR3nt: TGTGCCAGCAGCGTAGGAGCGAGGGACATTCAGTACTTC
CDR3aa: CASSVGARDIQYF

j_gene: TRBJ1-2
v_gene: TRBV21-1
d_gene: NA
abundance: NA
CDR3nt: TGTGCCAGCAGCACGCCGCGAGGGACCGTGAACTATGGCTACACCTTC
CDR3aa: CASSTPRGTVNYGYTF

j_gene: TRBJ2-2
v_gene: TRBV5-1
d_gene: TRBD1
abundance: NA
CDR3nt: TGCGCCAGCAGCGGACAGGGGGCGGCCACCGGGGAGCTGTTTTTT
CDR3aa: CASSGQGAATGELFF

j_gene: TRBJ1-6
v_gene: TRBV7-3
d_gene: NA
abundance: NA
CDR3nt: TGTGCCAGCAGCTTACGGGGTAGCTCCTATAATTCACCCCTCCACTTT
CDR3aa: CASSLRGSSYNSPLHF

j_gene: TRBJ2-3
v_gene: TRBV6-5
d_gene: TRBD2
abundance: NA
CDR3nt: TGTGCCAGCAGTTACGGGCGGGGGAGCACAGATACGCAGTATTTT
CDR3aa: CASSYGRGSTDTQYF

j_gene: TRBJ1-1
v_gene: TRBV19
d_gene: NA
abundance: NA
CDR3nt: TGTGCCAGTAAAGACACCCCGAACACTGAAGCTTTCTTT
CDR3aa: CASKDTPNTEAFF

j_gene: TRBJ2-7
v_gene: TRBV7-8
d_gene: NA
abundance: NA
CDR3nt: TGTGCCAGCAGCTTAGTTCCAGGGTTCTACGAGCAGTACTTC
CDR3aa: CASSLVPGFYEQYF

j_gene: TRBJ2-3
v_gene: TRBV5-1
d_gene: TRBD2
abundance: NA
CDR3nt: TGCGCCAGCAAACCGGCGGGACTAGCGACAGATACGCAGTATTTT
CDR3aa: CASKPAGLATDTQYF

j_gene: TRBJ1-6
v_gene: TRBV27
d_gene: NA
abundance: NA
CDR3nt: TGTGCCAGCAGTTTGACAGCCTCCTATAATTCACCCCTCCACTTT
CDR3aa: CASSLTASYNSPLHF

j_gene: TRBJ1-5
v_gene: TRBV6-5
d_gene: NA
abundance: NA
CDR3nt: TGTGCCAGCAGAATAGACAGGAATCAGCCCCAGCATTTT
CDR3aa: CASRIDRNQPQHF

j_gene: TRBJ1-2
v_gene: TRBV7-2
d_gene: NA
abundance: NA
CDR3nt: TGTGCCAGCAGCGCCCGGCGGGCTAACTATGGCTACACCTTC
CDR3aa: CASSARRANYGYTF

j_gene: TRBJ1-1
v_gene: TRBV27
d_gene: NA
abundance: NA
CDR3nt: TGTGCCAGCAGTTTATCGCCAGGACTGAACACTGAAGCTTTCTTT
CDR3aa: CASSLSPGLNTEAFF

j_gene: TRBJ1-1
v_gene: TRBV30
d_gene: NA
abundance: NA
CDR3nt: TGTGCCTGGAGTAAAGACACTTATGCTGAAGCTTTCTTT
CDR3aa: CAWSKDTYAEAFF

j_gene: TRBJ2-1
v_gene: TRBV19
d_gene: TRBD2
abundance: NA
CDR3nt: TGTGCCAGTAGCGCGGCGAGGACTAGCTCCGGGAATGAGCAGTTCTTC
CDR3aa: CASSAARTSSGNEQFF

j_gene: TRBJ1-1
v_gene: TRBV14
d_gene: NA
abundance: NA
CDR3nt: TGTGCCAGCAGCCAAGTAGATCAGCAGGCGACTTTCTTT
CDR3aa: CASSQVDQQATFF

j_gene: TRBJ1-4
v_gene: TRBV6-1
d_gene: TRBD1
abundance: NA
CDR3nt: TGTGCCAGCGGACGGGACAGGGATGAAAAACTGTTTTTT
CDR3aa: CASGRDRDEKLFF

j_gene: TRBJ1-1
v_gene: TRBV30
d_gene: NA
abundance: NA
CDR3nt: TGTGCCTGGGGTCAACAGGGAGAAGCTTTCTTT
CDR3aa: CAWGQQGEAFF

j_gene: TRBJ1-5
v_gene: TRBV15
d_gene: NA
abundance: NA
CDR3nt: TGTGCCACCAGCAGAGTCCGCGGTATGGATCAGCCCCAGCATTTT
CDR3aa: CATSRVRGMDQPQHF

j_gene: TRBJ2-1
v_gene: TRBV2
d_gene: TRBD2
abundance: NA
CDR3nt: TGTGCCAGCAGGAACCCCTTAGCGGGGGGGCCCCAACGGAATGAGCAGTTCTTC
CDR3aa: CASRNPLAGGPQRNEQFF

j_gene: TRBJ1-2
v_gene: TRBV2
d_gene: NA
abundance: NA
CDR3nt: TGTGCCAGCAGCAATCCAGGGCCCGTGAGAGGCTACACCTTC
CDR3aa: CASSNPGPVRGYTF

j_gene: TRBJ1-3
v_gene: TRBV2
d_gene: NA
abundance: NA
CDR3nt: TGTGCCAGCAGTGATTCAGGGATCGGAAACACCATATATTTT
CDR3aa: CASSDSGIGNTIYF

j_gene: TRBJ1-2
v_gene: TRBV5-4
d_gene: TRBD1
abundance: NA
CDR3nt: TGTGCCAGCAGCACACAGGGGGCGCATGGCTACACCTTC
CDR3aa: CASSTQGAHGYTF

j_gene: TRBJ1-4
v_gene: TRBV19
d_gene: NA
abundance: NA
CDR3nt: TGTGCCAGTAGTGCGGGGACGGGGAATGAAAAACTGTTTTTT
CDR3aa: CASSAGTGNEKLFF

j_gene: TRBJ2-3
v_gene: TRBV10-3
d_gene: NA
abundance: NA
CDR3nt: TGTGCCATCAGTGGGCCTGAAAGCACAGATACGCAGTATTTT
CDR3aa: CAISGPESTDTQYF

j_gene: TRBJ1-2
v_gene: TRBV5-1
d_gene: NA
abundance: NA
CDR3nt: TGCGCCAGCAGCTTGTTTGCCGACTCTGGCTACACCTTC
CDR3aa: CASSLFADSGYTF

j_gene: TRBJ2-7
v_gene: TRBV7-2
d_gene: TRBD1
abundance: NA
CDR3nt: TGTGCCAGCAGCAATTGGGACAGGGAGGGCGAGCAGTACTTC
CDR3aa: CASSNWDREGEQYF

j_gene: TRBJ1-6
v_gene: TRBV30
d_gene: NA
abundance: NA
CDR3nt: TGTGCCTGGACTTCGGACACCGCCTCCTATAATTCACCCCTCCACTTT
CDR3aa: CAWTSDTASYNSPLHF

j_gene: TRBJ2-7
v_gene: TRBV27
d_gene: NA
abundance: NA
CDR3nt: TGTGCCAGCAGTTTATCAGTCGACACCTACGAGCAGTACTTC
CDR3aa: CASSLSVDTYEQYF

j_gene: TRBJ1-5
v_gene: TRBV10-3
d_gene: NA
abundance: NA
CDR3nt: TGTGCCACCGGTGGAACATCTCAGCCCCAGCATTTT
CDR3aa: CATGGTSQPQHF

j_gene: TRBJ1-4
v_gene: TRBV19
d_gene: NA
abundance: NA
CDR3nt: TGTGCCAGTAAAAGGTCCTCAACTAATGAAAAACTGTTTTTT
CDR3aa: CASKRSSTNEKLFF

j_gene: TRBJ2-5
v_gene: TRBV11-2
d_gene: NA
abundance: NA
CDR3nt: TGTGCCAGCAGCCTTAGACCCGGTTGGCAAGAGACCCAGTACTTC
CDR3aa: CASSLRPGWQETQYF

j_gene: TRBJ2-7
v_gene: TRBV27
d_gene: NA
abundance: once
CDR3nt: TGTGCCAGCAGTCTCCTGTGGGATACCCCCTACGAGCAGTACTTC
CDR3aa: CASSLLWDTPYEQYF

j_gene: TRBJ2-3
v_gene: TRBV5-1
d_gene: NA
abundance: once
CDR3nt: TGCGCCAGCAGCTTGAGGGGCGGGGTCAGCCTCACAGATACGCAGTATTTT
CDR3aa: CASSLRGGVSLTDTQYF

j_gene: TRBJ2-7
v_gene: TRBV5-1
d_gene: TRBD2
abundance: NA
CDR3nt: TGCGCCAGCAGCCCCATAGCGGGGTCAACCTACGAGCAGTACTTC
CDR3aa: CASSPIAGSTYEQYF

j_gene: TRBJ2-5
v_gene: TRBV29-1
d_gene: TRBD2
abundance: NA
CDR3nt: TGCAGCGTTGTTCTAGCGGGGGAGACCCAGTACTTC
CDR3aa: CSVVLAGETQYF

j_gene: TRBJ1-1
v_gene: TRBV27
d_gene: NA
abundance: NA
CDR3nt: TGTGCCAGCAGTTTATCGTCAGGGAAGACTGAAGCTTTCTTT
CDR3aa: CASSLSSGKTEAFF

j_gene: TRBJ2-2
v_gene: TRBV7-2
d_gene: TRBD1
abundance: NA
CDR3nt: TGTGCCAGCAGCTTCGACAGGGGGATGGGCACCGGGGAGCTGTTTTTT
CDR3aa: CASSFDRGMGTGELFF

j_gene: TRBJ1-1
v_gene: TRBV21-1
d_gene: NA
abundance: NA
CDR3nt: TGTGCCAGCAGCGATGTATGCGGCCTGAACACTGAAGCTTTCTTT
CDR3aa: CASSDVCGLNTEAFF

j_gene: TRBJ2-4
v_gene: TRBV5-6
d_gene: NA
abundance: once
CDR3nt: TGTGCCAGCAGCTTGCACAGCGAAAACATTCAGTACTTC
CDR3aa: CASSLHSENIQYF

j_gene: TRBJ2-3
v_gene: TRBV5-1
d_gene: TRBD2
abundance: NA
CDR3nt: TGCGCCAGCAGCTTGGCGGGTAGCGGGGAAGAGTATTTT
CDR3aa: CASSLAGSGEEYF

j_gene: TRBJ1-5
v_gene: TRBV7-8
d_gene: TRBD1
abundance: NA
CDR3nt: TGTGCCAGCGGCGCGGTGGGGACAGGGGGCTTTTTTAGCAATCAGCCCCAGCATTTT
CDR3aa: CASGAVGTGGFFSNQPQHF

j_gene: TRBJ1-1
v_gene: TRBV9
d_gene: NA
abundance: NA
CDR3nt: TGTGCCAGCAGCGGATACGGACAGTTGAACACTGAAGCTTTCTTT
CDR3aa: CASSGYGQLNTEAFF

j_gene: TRBJ1-2
v_gene: TRBV30
d_gene: NA
abundance: NA
CDR3nt: TGTGCCTGGAGTGGAATGTACCCTAACTATGGCTACACCTTC
CDR3aa: CAWSGMYPNYGYTF

j_gene: TRBJ2-4
v_gene: TRBV7-2
d_gene: TRBD1
abundance: NA
CDR3nt: TGTGCCAGCAGCCCTCAAGCCGGAGGGACAGGGGCTGACATTCAGTACTTC
CDR3aa: CASSPQAGGTGADIQYF

j_gene: TRBJ2-3
v_gene: TRBV7-8
d_gene: NA
abundance: NA
CDR3nt: TGTGCCAGCAGCTTTTCTTGGACAGATACGCAGTATTTT
CDR3aa: CASSFSWTDTQYF

j_gene: TRBJ1-2
v_gene: TRBV7-3
d_gene: TRBD1
abundance: NA
CDR3nt: TGTGCCAGCAGCCCCCGACAGGGGCCTAACTATGGCTACACCTTC
CDR3aa: CASSPRQGPNYGYTF

j_gene: TRBJ2-1
v_gene: TRBV11-2
d_gene: NA
abundance: NA
CDR3nt: TGTGCCAGCAGCTCCCTAGTGTGGCAGAATGAGCAGTTCTTC
CDR3aa: CASSSLVWQNEQFF

j_gene: TRBJ1-2
v_gene: TRBV7-9
d_gene: NA
abundance: NA
CDR3nt: TGTGCCGGAGACATCAACTATGGCTACACCTTC
CDR3aa: CAGDINYGYTF

j_gene: TRBJ2-7
v_gene: TRBV7-9
d_gene: NA
abundance: NA
CDR3nt: TGTGCCAGCAGCTTAGCGGACAGAGAGCAGTACTTC
CDR3aa: CASSLADREQYF

j_gene: TRBJ1-3
v_gene: TRBV6-1
d_gene: TRBD1
abundance: few
CDR3nt: TGTGCCAGCTCCCCGGGACAGGGGAGGGACACCATATATTTT
CDR3aa: CASSPGQGRDTIYF

j_gene: TRBJ2-2
v_gene: TRBV5-4
d_gene: NA
abundance: NA
CDR3nt: TGTGCCAGCAGCTACCGGGGCCCGCGGGGCACCGGGGAGCTGTTTTTT
CDR3aa: CASSYRGPRGTGELFF